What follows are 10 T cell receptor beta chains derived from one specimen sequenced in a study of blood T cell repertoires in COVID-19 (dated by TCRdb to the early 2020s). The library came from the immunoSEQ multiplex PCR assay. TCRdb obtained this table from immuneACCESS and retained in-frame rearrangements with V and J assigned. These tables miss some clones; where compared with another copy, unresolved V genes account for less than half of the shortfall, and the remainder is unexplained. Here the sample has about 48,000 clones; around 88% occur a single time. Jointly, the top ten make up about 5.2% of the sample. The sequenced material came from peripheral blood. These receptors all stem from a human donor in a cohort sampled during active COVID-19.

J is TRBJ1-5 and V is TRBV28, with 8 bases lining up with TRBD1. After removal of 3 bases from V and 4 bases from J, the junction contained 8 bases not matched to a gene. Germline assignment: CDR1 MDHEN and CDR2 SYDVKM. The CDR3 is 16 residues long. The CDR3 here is CASSFFSTGGNQPQHF. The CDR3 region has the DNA TGTGCCAGCAGTTTCTTCTCAACAGGGGGTAATCAGCCCCAGCATTTT.

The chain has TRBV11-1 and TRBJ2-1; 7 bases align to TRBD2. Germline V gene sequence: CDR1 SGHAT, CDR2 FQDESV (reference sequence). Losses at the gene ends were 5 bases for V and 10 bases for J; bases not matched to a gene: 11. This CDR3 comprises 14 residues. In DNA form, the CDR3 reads TGTGCCAGCAGCCCTCGACTAGCCGGGGGGGAGCAGTTCTTC. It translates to CASSPRLAGGEQFF.

The CDR3, as DNA: TGCAGCGTTGATAAGGGTGAAGGGGGTCCTCAGTTCTTC. Translated: CSVDKGEGGPQFF. This chain connects TRBV29-1 to TRBJ2-1; D may be TRBD1 (6 bases). V lost 3 bases, J lost 13 bases, and 19 bases lay in between. Germline V gene data show CDR1 as SQVTM and CDR2 as ANQGSEA. CDR3 length equals 13 residues.

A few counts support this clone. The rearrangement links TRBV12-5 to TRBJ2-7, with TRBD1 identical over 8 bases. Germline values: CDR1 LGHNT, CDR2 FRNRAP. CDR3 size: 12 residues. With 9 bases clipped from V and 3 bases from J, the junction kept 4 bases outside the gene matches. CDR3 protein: CASRDRNYEQYF. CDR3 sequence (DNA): TGTGCTAGCCGGGACAGGAACTACGAGCAGTACTTC.

CDR3 in amino acids: CASSLGERDREKFF. For the CDR3, the DNA is TGTGCCAGCAGCTTAGGGGAACGGGACAGGGAGAAGTTCTTC. The chain recombines TRBV11-3 with TRBJ2-1; 9 bases fit TRBD1. The V segment lost 1 base and the J segment 14 bases; nucleotides outside the gene matches: 9. Germline CDR1 is SGHNT and CDR2 is YENEEA. CDR3 length: 14 residues.

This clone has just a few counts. The CDR3 nucleotides are TGTGCCTGGAGTCCCACCCCCACAGGGGCGGAAAAACTGTTTTTT. Amino acid sequence: CAWSPTPTGAEKLFF. The V gene is TRBV30, the J gene TRBJ1-4; 7 bases match TRBD1. Trimming took 2 bases from V and 8 from J; bases not matched to a gene: 11. The CDR3 runs to 15 residues. Germline V lookup: CDR1 GTSNPN, CDR2 SVGIG (reference sequence).

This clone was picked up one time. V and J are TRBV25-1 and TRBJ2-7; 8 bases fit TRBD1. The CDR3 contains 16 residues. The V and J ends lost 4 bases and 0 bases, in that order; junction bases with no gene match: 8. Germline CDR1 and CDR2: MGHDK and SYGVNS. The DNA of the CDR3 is TGTGCCAGCAGTGCCCCAAGGACAGGGCACTCCTACGAGCAGTACTTC. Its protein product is CASSAPRTGHSYEQYF.

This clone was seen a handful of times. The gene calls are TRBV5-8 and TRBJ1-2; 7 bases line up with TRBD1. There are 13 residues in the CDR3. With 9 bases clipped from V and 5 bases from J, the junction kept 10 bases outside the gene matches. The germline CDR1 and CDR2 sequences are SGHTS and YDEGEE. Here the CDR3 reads CANSRDRRYGYTF. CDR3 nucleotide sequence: TGTGCCAACTCCCGGGACAGAAGATATGGCTACACCTTC. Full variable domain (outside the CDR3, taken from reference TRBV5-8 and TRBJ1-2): EAGVTQSPTHLIKTRGQQATLRCSPISGHTSVYWYQQALGLGLQFLLWYDEGEERNRGNFPPRFSGRQFPNYSSELNVNALELEDSALYLCANSRDRRYGYTFGSGTRLTVV.

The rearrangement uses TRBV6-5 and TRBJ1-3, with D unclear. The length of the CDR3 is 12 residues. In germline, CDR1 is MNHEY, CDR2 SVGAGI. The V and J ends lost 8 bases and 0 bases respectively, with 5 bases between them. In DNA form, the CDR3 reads TGTGCCAGCGAGAGCTCTGGAAACACCATATATTTT. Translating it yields CASESSGNTIYF.

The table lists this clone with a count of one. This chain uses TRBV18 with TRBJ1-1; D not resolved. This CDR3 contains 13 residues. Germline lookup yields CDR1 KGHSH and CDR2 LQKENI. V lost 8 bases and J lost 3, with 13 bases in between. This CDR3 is CASGTELYTEAFF. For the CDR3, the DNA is TGTGCCAGCGGAACAGAGCTCTACACTGAAGCTTTCTTT.